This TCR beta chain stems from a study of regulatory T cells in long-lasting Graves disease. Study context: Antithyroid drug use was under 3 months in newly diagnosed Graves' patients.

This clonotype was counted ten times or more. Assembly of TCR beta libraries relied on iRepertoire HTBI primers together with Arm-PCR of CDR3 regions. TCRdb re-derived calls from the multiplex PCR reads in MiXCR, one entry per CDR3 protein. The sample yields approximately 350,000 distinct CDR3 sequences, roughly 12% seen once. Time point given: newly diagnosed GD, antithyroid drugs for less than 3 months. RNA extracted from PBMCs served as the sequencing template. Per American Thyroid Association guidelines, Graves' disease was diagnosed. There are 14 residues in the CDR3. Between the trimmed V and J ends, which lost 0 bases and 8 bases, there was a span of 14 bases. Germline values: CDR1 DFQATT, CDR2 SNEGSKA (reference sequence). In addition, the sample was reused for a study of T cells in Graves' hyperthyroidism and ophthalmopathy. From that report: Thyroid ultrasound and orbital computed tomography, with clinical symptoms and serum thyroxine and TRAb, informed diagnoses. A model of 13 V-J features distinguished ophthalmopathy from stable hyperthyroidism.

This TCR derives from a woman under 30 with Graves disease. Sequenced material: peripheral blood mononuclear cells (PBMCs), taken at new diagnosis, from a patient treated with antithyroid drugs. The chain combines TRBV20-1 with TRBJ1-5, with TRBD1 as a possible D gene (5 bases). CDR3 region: CSAREGGGLKPQHF. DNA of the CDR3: TGCAGTGCTAGAGAGGGGGGTGGGTTAAAGCCCCAGCATTTT.